This T cell receptor beta chain is from a study of T cells in Graves' hyperthyroidism and ophthalmopathy. Whole-study findings and limits: Clonotypes that were expanded in thyroid above 0.001 mostly appeared in blood too. The model predicted ophthalmopathy a median around six months before onset.

Clinical symptoms, serum thyroxine, TRAb, thyroid ultrasound and orbital computed tomography established diagnosis. The source of the PBMCs was 8 to 10 ml of fresh peripheral blood. This clonotype was detected a few times. Antigen: not known. Using RNA transcripts as the source, TCR beta CDR3 regions were amplified. TCR CDR3 underwent first-round RT-PCR with the HTBI primer set. TCRdb re-analysed the multiplex PCR reads in MiXCR, keeping a single row per CDR3 protein. This sample yields approximately 380,000 distinct CDR3 sequences, of which over 12% are seen a single time; 25% to 30% belongs to the top ten. This clonotype was obtained from a middle-aged man with Graves' ophthalmopathy. Sequencing was carried out using blood.

The CDR3 DNA sequence: TGCGCCAGCAGCCCCTCAGGGTTCGAGCAGTACTTC. The encoded protein is CASSPSGFEQYF. The chain joins TRBV5-1 to TRBJ2-7; D perhaps matches TRBD1 (5 bases). V was clipped by 4 bases and J by 6 bases, with 11 bases between them. Per the germline V gene, CDR1 is SGHRS and CDR2 is YFSETQ. This CDR3 has 12 residues.